These T cell receptor beta chains were read from a single sample in a study of technical replicates of blood from several donors. Clones were sequenced by immunoSEQ multiplex PCR, and TCRdb holds only the in-frame ones, with some missing. The sample has 7,500 to 9,500 clones, roughly 90% seen once; the top ten hold about an eighth. The sequencing sample was made of PBMCs. Source of these receptors: a human donor in good health. CDR3s include the opening cysteine and the closing phenylalanine or tryptophan. Fields, in order: CDR3 DNA, CDR3 protein, V gene, D gene, J gene, clone size. The D gene is left open where the match is weak. Expanded clones get a size class; other rows say once, few or many, or leave the size out.

cdr3_nt: TGTGCCAGCAGCCCCGACAGGTACTACGAGCAGTACTTC
cdr3_aa: CASSPDRYYEQYF
v_call: TRBV6-5
d_call: -
j_call: TRBJ2-7
clone_size: -

cdr3_nt: TGTGCCAGCAACACAGGAGGGAGGCAGCCCCAGCATTTT
cdr3_aa: CASNTGGRQPQHF
v_call: TRBV6-1
d_call: -
j_call: TRBJ1-5
clone_size: -

cdr3_nt: TGTGCCAGCTCACCCGAAGACAGGGCAGCTAGCAATCAGCCCCAGCATTTT
cdr3_aa: CASSPEDRAASNQPQHF
v_call: TRBV18
d_call: TRBD1
j_call: TRBJ1-5
clone_size: -

cdr3_nt: TGTGCCAGCCGACGGATTCGCGGGAGGGTCGACGAGCAGTACTTC
cdr3_aa: CASRRIRGRVDEQYF
v_call: TRBV11-2
d_call: TRBD2
j_call: TRBJ2-7
clone_size: -

cdr3_nt: TGTGCCAGCAGTGCGCAGGGTACGGACACTGAAGCTTTCTTT
cdr3_aa: CASSAQGTDTEAFF
v_call: TRBV2
d_call: -
j_call: TRBJ1-1
clone_size: few

cdr3_nt: TGCGCCAGCAGTGAGGGAGTAGACTATGTCGGGGAGCTGTTTTTT
cdr3_aa: CASSEGVDYVGELFF
v_call: TRBV10-1
d_call: -
j_call: TRBJ2-2
clone_size: -

cdr3_nt: TGTGCCAGCAGTGATTCGGCGGGAGGGAGCACAGATACGCAGTATTTT
cdr3_aa: CASSDSAGGSTDTQYF
v_call: TRBV6-4
d_call: TRBD2
j_call: TRBJ2-3
clone_size: -

cdr3_nt: TGCGCCAGCAGTGAGTCGGAGGGATCTGTGTTCTTC
cdr3_aa: CASSESEGSVFF
v_call: TRBV10-1
d_call: -
j_call: TRBJ2-1
clone_size: few

cdr3_nt: TGCGCCAGCAGCTTGTTCTCACGAGCGGGAGACACCGGGGAGCTGTTTTTT
cdr3_aa: CASSLFSRAGDTGELFF
v_call: TRBV5-1
d_call: TRBD2
j_call: TRBJ2-2
clone_size: few

cdr3_nt: TGTGCCAGCAGTTACTCGCCTCCGAGCCAGGGAGGCGAGCAGTACTTC
cdr3_aa: CASSYSPPSQGGEQYF
v_call: TRBV6-6
d_call: -
j_call: TRBJ2-7
clone_size: -

cdr3_nt: TGTGCCAGCAGCTTGAAAGACTTGGAAGAGACCCAGTACTTC
cdr3_aa: CASSLKDLEETQYF
v_call: TRBV7-6
d_call: -
j_call: TRBJ2-5
clone_size: -

cdr3_nt: TGTGCCAGCAGTTATACTAGCGAGAACACCGGGGAGCTGTTTTTT
cdr3_aa: CASSYTSENTGELFF
v_call: TRBV6-4
d_call: TRBD2
j_call: TRBJ2-2
clone_size: -

cdr3_nt: TGTGCCAGCAGACGGACAGGGATCTATGGCTACACCTTC
cdr3_aa: CASRRTGIYGYTF
v_call: TRBV6-5
d_call: TRBD1
j_call: TRBJ1-2
clone_size: once

cdr3_nt: TGTGCCAGCAGTACCCCGGGTGGTGGAAACACCATATATTTT
cdr3_aa: CASSTPGGGNTIYF
v_call: TRBV28
d_call: -
j_call: TRBJ1-3
clone_size: -

cdr3_nt: TGCAGCGTTGTGGGACTACTTAACACCGGGGAGCTGTTTTTT
cdr3_aa: CSVVGLLNTGELFF
v_call: TRBV29-1
d_call: TRBD2
j_call: TRBJ2-2
clone_size: -

cdr3_nt: TGTGCCAGCAGTTTATATACTAGCGGGAACACCGGGGAGCTGTTTTTT
cdr3_aa: CASSLYTSGNTGELFF
v_call: TRBV27
d_call: TRBD2
j_call: TRBJ2-2
clone_size: -

cdr3_nt: TGCGCCAGCAGGTCCGGGACAGCCTACGAGCAGTACTTC
cdr3_aa: CASRSGTAYEQYF
v_call: TRBV5-1
d_call: TRBD1
j_call: TRBJ2-7
clone_size: -

cdr3_nt: TGTGCCAGCAGTTACTCGACAGGGGGCACTGAAGCTTTCTTT
cdr3_aa: CASSYSTGGTEAFF
v_call: TRBV6-6
d_call: TRBD1
j_call: TRBJ1-1
clone_size: -

cdr3_nt: TGTGCCATCAGCCCCGCGGGAGGTGCTACAGATACGCAGTATTTT
cdr3_aa: CAISPAGGATDTQYF
v_call: TRBV10-3
d_call: TRBD2
j_call: TRBJ2-3
clone_size: -

cdr3_nt: TGTGCCAGCAGTTTGCAGGGGCTTATTAACAATGAGCAGTTCTTC
cdr3_aa: CASSLQGLINNEQFF
v_call: TRBV6-5
d_call: -
j_call: TRBJ2-1
clone_size: -